This TCR beta chain was captured in a study of T cells in Graves' hyperthyroidism and ophthalmopathy. General study findings and limits: Most thyroid clonotypes expanded above 0.001 appeared in blood too. Stable hyperthyroidism and ophthalmopathy were separated using 13 V-J signatures.

The junction had 8 bases not matched to a gene; V was cut back by 5 bases and J by 10 bases. This CDR3 is built from 14 residues. This clonotype was counted at least ten times. Its cognate antigen is unknown. Isolation of PBMCs was performed on about 10 ml fresh peripheral blood. Amplified regions were TCR beta CDR3 sequences from RNA transcripts. HTBI primers were used for first-round RT-PCR of the TCR CDR3. From the multiplex PCR reads, TCRdb called clonotypes with MiXCR, one entry per CDR3 protein. The sample carries about 640,000 distinct CDR3 sequences, approximately 14% recorded once. The receptor's source is a woman aged 50 to 60 with Graves' ophthalmopathy. This sequence joins TRBV12-3 or TRBV12-4 and TRBJ1-6; TRBD1 matches at 7 bases. Sequencing used blood. The DNA of the CDR3 is TGTGCCAGCAGTGACGACAGGGTGAGGTCACCCCTCCACTTT. Translation gives CASSDDRVRSPLHF.